This T cell receptor beta chain was retrieved from a study of chemoradiotherapy in HPV16-positive cancers. Study information: Functional T-cell assays on a couple of HPV16-positive patients' cells defined candidate HPV-specific clones and common TCR motifs.

Germline loops: CDR1 SGHTA, CDR2 FQGNSA. With 1 base removed from V and 8 bases from J, the gap between germline ends came to 17 bases. This CDR3 contains 15 residues. Data came from immunoSEQ multiplex PCR; TCRdb stores just in-frame clones and leaves some out. Of roughly 4,100 clones listed, approximately 78% are singletons. The starting material was tumor tissue, obtained from a patient who underwent chemoradiotherapy. This receptor was identified in a human donor with HPV-associated anogenital cancer. This chain joins TRBV7-2 and TRBJ1-2, with no clear D. Here the CDR3 reads CASSLGLGNRFGYTF. The CDR3 nucleotides read TGTGCCAGCAGCTTAGGGCTGGGAAATCGTTTCGGCTACACCTTC.